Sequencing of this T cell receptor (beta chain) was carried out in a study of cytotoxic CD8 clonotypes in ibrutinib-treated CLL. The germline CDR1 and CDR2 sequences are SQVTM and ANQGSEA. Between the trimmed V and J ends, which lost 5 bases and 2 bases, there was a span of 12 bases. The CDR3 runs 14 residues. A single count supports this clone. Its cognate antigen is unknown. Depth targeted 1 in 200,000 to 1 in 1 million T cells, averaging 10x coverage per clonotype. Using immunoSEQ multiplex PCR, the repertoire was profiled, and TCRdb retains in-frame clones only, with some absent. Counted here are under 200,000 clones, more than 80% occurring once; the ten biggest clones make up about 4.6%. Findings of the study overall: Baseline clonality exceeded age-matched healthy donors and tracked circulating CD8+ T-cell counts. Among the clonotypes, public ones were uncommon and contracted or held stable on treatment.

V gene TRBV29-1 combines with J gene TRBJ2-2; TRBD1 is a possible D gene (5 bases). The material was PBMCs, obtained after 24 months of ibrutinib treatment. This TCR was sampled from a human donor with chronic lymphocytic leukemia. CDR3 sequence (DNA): TGCAGCGTTTTTGGCAGGGCTAACACCGGGGAGCTGTTTTTT. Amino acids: CSVFGRANTGELFF.